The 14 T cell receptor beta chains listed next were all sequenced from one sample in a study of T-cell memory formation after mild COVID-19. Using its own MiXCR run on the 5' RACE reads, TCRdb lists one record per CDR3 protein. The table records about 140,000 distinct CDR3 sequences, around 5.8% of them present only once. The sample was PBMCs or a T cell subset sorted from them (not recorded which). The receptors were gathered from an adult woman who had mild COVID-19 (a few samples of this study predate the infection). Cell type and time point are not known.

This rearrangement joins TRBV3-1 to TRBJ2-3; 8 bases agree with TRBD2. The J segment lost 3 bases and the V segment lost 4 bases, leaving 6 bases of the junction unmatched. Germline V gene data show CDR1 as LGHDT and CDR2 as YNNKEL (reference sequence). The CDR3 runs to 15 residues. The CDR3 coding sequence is TGTGCCAGCAGCCCGGGACTAGTGGGGACAGATACGCAGTATTTT. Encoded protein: CASSPGLVGTDTQYF.

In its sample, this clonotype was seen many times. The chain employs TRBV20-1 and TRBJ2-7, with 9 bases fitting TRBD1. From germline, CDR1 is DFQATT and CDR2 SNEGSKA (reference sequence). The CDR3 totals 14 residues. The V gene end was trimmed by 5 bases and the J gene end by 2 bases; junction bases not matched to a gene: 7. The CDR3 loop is CSADRDRAPYEQYF. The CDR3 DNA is TGCAGTGCTGACCGGGACAGGGCCCCCTACGAGCAGTACTTC.

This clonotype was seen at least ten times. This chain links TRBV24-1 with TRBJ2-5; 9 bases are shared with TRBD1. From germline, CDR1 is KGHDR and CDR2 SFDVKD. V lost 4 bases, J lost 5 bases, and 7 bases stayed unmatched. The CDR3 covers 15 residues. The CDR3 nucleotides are TGTGCCACCAGTGACCCGGGACAGGGTAGGGAGACCCAGTACTTC. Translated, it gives CATSDPGQGRETQYF.

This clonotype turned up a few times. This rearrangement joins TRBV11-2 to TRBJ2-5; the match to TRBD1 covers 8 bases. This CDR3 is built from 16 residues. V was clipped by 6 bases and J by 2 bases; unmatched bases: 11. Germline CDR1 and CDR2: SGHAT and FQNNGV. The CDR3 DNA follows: TGTGCCAGCAGGGGGGTGGGACAGGTCATGCAAGAGACCCAGTACTTC. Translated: CASRGVGQVMQETQYF.

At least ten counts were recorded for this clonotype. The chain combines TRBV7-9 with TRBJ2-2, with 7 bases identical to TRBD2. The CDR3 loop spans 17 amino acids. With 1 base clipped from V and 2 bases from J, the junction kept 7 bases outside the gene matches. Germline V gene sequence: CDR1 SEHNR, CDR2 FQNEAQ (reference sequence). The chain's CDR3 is CASSLVERGINTGELFF. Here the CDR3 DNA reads TGTGCCAGCAGCTTAGTGGAGCGGGGAATCAACACCGGGGAGCTGTTTTTT. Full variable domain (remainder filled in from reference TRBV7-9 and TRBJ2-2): DTGVSQNPRHKITKRGQNVTFRCDPISEHNRLYWYRQTLGQGPEFLTYFQNEAQLEKSRLLSDRFSAERPKGSFSTLEIQRTEQGDSAMYLCASSLVERGINTGELFFGEGSRLTVL.

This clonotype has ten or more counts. The CDR3 DNA sequence: TGTGCCAGCAAAAAGTCGGGCTTAAAAAACATTCAGTACTTC. This sequence encodes CASKKSGLKNIQYF. J is TRBJ2-4 and V is TRBV6-5; D gene ambiguous. The CDR3 covers 14 residues. V lost 7 bases and J lost 4, with 14 bases in between. CDR1 and CDR2 from the germline V gene are MNHEY and SVGAGI.

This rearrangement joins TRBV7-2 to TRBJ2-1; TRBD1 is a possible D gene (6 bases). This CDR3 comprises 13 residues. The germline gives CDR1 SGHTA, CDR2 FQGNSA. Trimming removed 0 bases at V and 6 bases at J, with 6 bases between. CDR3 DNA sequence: TGTGCCAGCAGCTTAGCACAGGGCAATGAGCAGTTCTTC. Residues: CASSLAQGNEQFF.

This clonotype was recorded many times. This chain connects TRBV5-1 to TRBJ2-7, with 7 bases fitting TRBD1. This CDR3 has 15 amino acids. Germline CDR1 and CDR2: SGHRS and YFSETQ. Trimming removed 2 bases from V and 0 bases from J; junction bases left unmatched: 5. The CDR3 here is CASSFGDSSSYEQYF. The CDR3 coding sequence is TGCGCCAGCAGCTTCGGGGACAGTAGCTCCTACGAGCAGTACTTC.

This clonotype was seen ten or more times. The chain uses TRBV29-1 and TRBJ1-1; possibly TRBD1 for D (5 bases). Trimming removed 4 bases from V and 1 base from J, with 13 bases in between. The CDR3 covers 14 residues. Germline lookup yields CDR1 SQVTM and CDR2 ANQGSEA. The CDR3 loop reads CSVGGGRENTEAFF. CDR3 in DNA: TGCAGCGTTGGGGGGGGAAGGGAGAACACTGAAGCTTTCTTT.

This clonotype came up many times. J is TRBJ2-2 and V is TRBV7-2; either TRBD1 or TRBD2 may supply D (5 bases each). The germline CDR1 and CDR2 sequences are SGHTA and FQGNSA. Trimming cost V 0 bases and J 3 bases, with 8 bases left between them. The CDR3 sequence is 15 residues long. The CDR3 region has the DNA TGTGCCAGCAGCTTAGCGGGGACCCACACCGGGGAGCTGTTTTTT. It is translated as CASSLAGTHTGELFF.

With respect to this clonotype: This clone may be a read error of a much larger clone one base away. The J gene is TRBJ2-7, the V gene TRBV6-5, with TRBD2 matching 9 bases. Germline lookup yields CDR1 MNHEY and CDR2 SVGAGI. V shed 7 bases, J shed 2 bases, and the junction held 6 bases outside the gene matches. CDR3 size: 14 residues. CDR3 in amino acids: CASNRLAVAYEQYF. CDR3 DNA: TGTGCCAGCAACCGACTAGCGGTAGCCTACGAGCAGTACTTC.

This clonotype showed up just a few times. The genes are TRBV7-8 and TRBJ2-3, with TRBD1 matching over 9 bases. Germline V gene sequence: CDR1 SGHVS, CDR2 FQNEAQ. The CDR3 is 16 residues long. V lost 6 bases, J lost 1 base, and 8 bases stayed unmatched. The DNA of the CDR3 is TGTGCCAGCAGGGGCCACAGGGGGCCTGGCACAGATACGCAGTATTTT. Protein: CASRGHRGPGTDTQYF.

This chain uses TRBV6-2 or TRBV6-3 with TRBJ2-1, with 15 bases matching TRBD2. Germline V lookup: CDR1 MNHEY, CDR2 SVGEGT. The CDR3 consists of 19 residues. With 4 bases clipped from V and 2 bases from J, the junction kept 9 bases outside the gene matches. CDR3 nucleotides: TGTGCCAGCAGTTTGGGGACTAGCGGGAGGTGGTTAACCTACAATGAGCAGTTCTTC. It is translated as CASSLGTSGRWLTYNEQFF.

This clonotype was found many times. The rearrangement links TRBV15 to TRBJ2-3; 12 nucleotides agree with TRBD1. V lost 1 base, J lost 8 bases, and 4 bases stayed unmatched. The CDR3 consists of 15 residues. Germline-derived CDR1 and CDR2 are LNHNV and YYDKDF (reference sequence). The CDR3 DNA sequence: TGTGCCACCAGCAGAGCCGGGACAGGGGGCTCTACGCAGTATTTT. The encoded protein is CATSRAGTGGSTQYF.